Each of the 9 T cell receptor beta chains below was sequenced from the same sample in a study of OX40 agonist ivuxolimab in advanced cancers. Library method: the immunoSEQ multiplex PCR assay. Here the immuneACCESS table is served through TCRdb, limited to in-frame sequences with V and J called. Missing clones are a known gap in these copies; in checked studies unresolved V genes cover under half, and the rest lacks a known reason. Counted in this sample were around 70,000 clones; around 84% of them appeared once. About 1% of the sample is held by the ten biggest clonotypes. The material sequenced was CD4+ or CD8+ T cells sorted from blood, taken in a trial of the OX40 agonist ivuxolimab. The receptors here all came from an adult with an advanced solid tumor such as melanoma, head and neck, liver or kidney cancer.

V is TRBV28 and J is TRBJ1-2, with 7 nucleotides matching TRBD1. Losses at the gene ends were 7 bases for V and 0 bases for J; bases not matched to a gene: 11. Germline V lookup: CDR1 MDHEN, CDR2 SYDVKM. The CDR3 is 16 amino acids. The DNA of the CDR3 is TGTGCCAGCACCCTTTATTCCGGGACAGCTAACTATGGCTACACCTTC. This encodes CASTLYSGTANYGYTF.

V gene TRBV7-8 combines with J gene TRBJ1-6; TRBD1 agrees at 9 bases. Germline-derived CDR1 and CDR2 are SGHVS and FQNEAQ. The length of the CDR3 is 15 residues. Trimming at V came to 5 bases and at J to 8 bases, leaving 7 bases not matched to a gene. In nucleotides, the CDR3 is TGTGCCAGCAGCCGATCCGGGACAGGGTATTCACCCCTCCACTTT. Translating gives CASSRSGTGYSPLHF.

DNA of the CDR3: TGCGCCACCAGGCCCGGACTAGCGGGGGAGACCCAGTACTTC. This encodes CATRPGLAGETQYF. V usage is TRBV5-1 and J usage is TRBJ2-5; 12 bases fit TRBD2. The CDR3 has 14 amino acids. Unmatched junction bases numbered 8, after V lost 9 bases and J lost 5 bases. CDR1 SGHRS and CDR2 YFSETQ come from the germline V gene.

This clone has more than one count but fewer than ten. The chain combines TRBV5-6 with TRBJ1-2, with D possibly TRBD1 on 5 matching bases. The CDR3 loop spans 14 amino acids. The V and J ends lost 3 bases and 8 bases respectively, with 17 bases between them. Looked up from germline, CDR1 is SGHDT and CDR2 is YYEEEE. In DNA, the CDR3 is TGTGCCAGCAGCTACGGGACGGGTGGGGGAGGCTACACCTTC. This codes for CASSYGTGGGGYTF.

J is TRBJ1-3 and V is TRBV7-2; 9 nucleotides line up with TRBD1. The CDR3 has 14 amino acids. Germline values: CDR1 SGHTA, CDR2 FQGNSA. Trimming removed 3 bases from V and 11 bases from J; junction bases left unmatched: 8. In DNA form, the CDR3 reads TGTGCCAGCAGCTTCCAGGGACAGGGCAGCTCCATATATTTT. Its translation is CASSFQGQGSSIYF.

The V and J genes are TRBV4-3 and TRBJ1-1; D is unresolved. V was pared by 0 bases and J by 1 base, with 15 bases between. The germline CDR1 and CDR2 sequences are LGHNA and YSLEER. The CDR3 length is 17 residues. The CDR3, as DNA: TGCGCCAGCAGCCAAGATAGGAGGGCGCTCACGAACACTGAAGCTTTCTTT. It encodes CASSQDRRALTNTEAFF.

Only one count was recorded for this clone. The chain couples TRBV2 to TRBJ1-3; D uncertain. This CDR3 spans 13 amino acids. The germline V and J ends were trimmed by 8 bases and 9 bases, with 17 bases remaining between them. The V gene's germline CDR1 is SNHLY and CDR2 FYNNEI. The CDR3 sequence: CASADTVGGTIYF. In nucleotides, the CDR3 is TGTGCCAGCGCTGACACGGTCGGAGGCACCATATATTTT.

This chain joins TRBV6-1 and TRBJ2-5; unclear D gene. CDR1 is MNHNS and CDR2 is SASEGT in the germline V gene. This CDR3 has 12 residues. Trimming took off 6 bases at V and 0 bases at J, with 5 bases between the two ends. The CDR3 DNA reads as TGTGCCAGCAGAAAAGACCAAGAGACCCAGTACTTC. Translating it yields CASRKDQETQYF.

The chain has TRBV23-1 and TRBJ2-2; no firm D call. TRBV23-1 is an ORF, with its function uncertain. V was clipped by 1 base and J by 5 bases, with 14 bases between them. The CDR3 runs 16 residues. In DNA form, the CDR3 reads TGCGCCAGCAGTCAATGGGCCAATCGTAGAACCGGGGAGCTGTTTTTT. It codes for CASSQWANRRTGELFF.